These T cell receptor beta chains were read from a single sample in a study of beta chain features in type 1 diabetes. TCRdb's table, derived via immunoSEQ multiplex PCR, lists solely in-frame clones and lacks some. In the table there are 400,000 to 550,000 clones, roughly 11% of which are singletons. Sample: naive CD4+ T cells from blood. These receptor sequences come from a woman under 30 in good health. CDR3s include the opening cysteine and the closing phenylalanine or tryptophan. The order of the fields is clone size, D gene, V gene, J gene, CDR3 DNA, CDR3 protein. A D gene is named only where the DNA matches it firmly. Rows give clone size only sometimes, using once, few, many, or a class for an expanded clone.

size: .
D: .
V: TRBV13
J: TRBJ2-5
DNA: TGTGCCAGCAGCTCCAGGGGGAGGGAGACCCAGTACTTC
CDR3: CASSSRGRETQYF

size: .
D: .
V: TRBV7-9
J: TRBJ2-1
DNA: TGTGCCAGCAGCTCTCGCCCCGATTGGAACAATGAGCAGTTCTTC
CDR3: CASSSRPDWNNEQFF

size: few
D: .
V: TRBV2
J: TRBJ2-2
DNA: TGTGCCAGCGGAAGACTAAACACCGGGGAGCTGTTTTTT
CDR3: CASGRLNTGELFF

size: few
D: .
V: TRBV7-9
J: TRBJ2-5
DNA: TGTGCCAGCAGCTTGGGAAGCTTAGTTTACCAAGAGACCCAGTACTTC
CDR3: CASSLGSLVYQETQYF

size: .
D: .
V: TRBV7-9
J: TRBJ1-2
DNA: TGTGAAAGAGAAAACAGGAGGAACTATGGCTACACCTTC
CDR3: CERENRRNYGYTF

size: few
D: .
V: TRBV15
J: TRBJ1-1
DNA: TGTGCCACCAGCAGAGATGTGCCACCAAGAGAAGCTTTCTTT
CDR3: CATSRDVPPREAFF

size: .
D: .
V: TRBV4-3
J: TRBJ2-1
DNA: TGCGCCAGCAGCCAAGATGGGTCGGGAGATGTTGAGCAGTTCTTC
CDR3: CASSQDGSGDVEQFF

size: .
D: .
V: TRBV4-1
J: TRBJ1-3
DNA: TGCGCCAGCAGCTTGGGGGGACAAGGACAAGGAAACACCATATATTTT
CDR3: CASSLGGQGQGNTIYF

size: few
D: .
V: TRBV28
J: TRBJ2-6
DNA: TGTGCCAGCACCCTTAGGTCCACCTCTGGGGCCAACGTCCTGACTTTC
CDR3: CASTLRSTSGANVLTF

size: .
D: TRBD1
V: TRBV4-1
J: TRBJ2-1
DNA: TGCGCCAGCAGCCAAGATGGGGACAGGGGTAGTTTTATCTACAATGAGCAGTTCTTC
CDR3: CASSQDGDRGSFIYNEQFF

size: .
D: .
V: TRBV9
J: TRBJ2-3
DNA: TGTGCCAGCAGCGTAGGAAGGACAGATACGCAGTATTTT
CDR3: CASSVGRTDTQYF

size: .
D: TRBD2
V: TRBV27
J: TRBJ2-3
DNA: TGTGCCAGCAGTGGCTCGGGGGGGCCGAGTACGCAGTATTTT
CDR3: CASSGSGGPSTQYF

size: .
D: TRBD1
V: TRBV2
J: TRBJ1-6
DNA: TGTGCCAGCGGGACAGGATATTCACCCCTCCACTTT
CDR3: CASGTGYSPLHF

size: few
D: .
V: TRBV5-6
J: TRBJ2-7
DNA: TGTGCCAGCAGCTCGGTCTTCTACGAGCAGTACTTC
CDR3: CASSSVFYEQYF

size: few
D: .
V: TRBV30
J: TRBJ2-1
DNA: TGTGCCTGGAGTGCAACATACAATGAGCAGTTCTTC
CDR3: CAWSATYNEQFF

size: few
D: .
V: TRBV2
J: TRBJ2-1
DNA: TGTGCCAGCAGTGAACGGGTAATAGCTGAGCAGTTCTTC
CDR3: CASSERVIAEQFF

size: few
D: .
V: TRBV30
J: TRBJ1-5
DNA: TGTGCCTGGGCCCTAGGGGGTTTTGTAAGCAATCAGCCCCAGCATTTT
CDR3: CAWALGGFVSNQPQHF

size: .
D: .
V: TRBV5-1
J: TRBJ2-2
DNA: TGCGCCAGCAGCTTGGCCGCGGGTAACACCGGGGAGCTGTTTTTT
CDR3: CASSLAAGNTGELFF

size: few
D: .
V: TRBV6-5
J: TRBJ1-2
DNA: TGTGCCAGCAGCCCGCCACAGGTTTCGGTGGATGGCTACACCTTC
CDR3: CASSPPQVSVDGYTF

size: .
D: .
V: TRBV18
J: TRBJ2-7
DNA: TGTGCCAGCTCACCGACTCCTAGCTCCGAGCAGTACTTC
CDR3: CASSPTPSSEQYF

size: .
D: TRBD2
V: TRBV7-2
J: TRBJ2-1
DNA: TGTGCCAGCAGCCTAACCGGGACTAGCGGCTACAATGAGCAGTTCTTC
CDR3: CASSLTGTSGYNEQFF

size: few
D: .
V: TRBV5-1
J: TRBJ2-2
DNA: TGCGCCAGCAGCGTCGGACTGAGCGGGGAGCTGTTTTTT
CDR3: CASSVGLSGELFF

size: .
D: .
V: TRBV7-2
J: TRBJ2-6
DNA: TGTGCCAGCCGGTTCTCTGGGGCCAACGTCCTGACTTTC
CDR3: CASRFSGANVLTF

size: few
D: TRBD2
V: TRBV5-1
J: TRBJ2-7
DNA: TGCGCCAGCCGAGATAGCGGGAGGGCGATCGACGAGCAGTACTTC
CDR3: CASRDSGRAIDEQYF

size: .
D: .
V: TRBV30
J: TRBJ1-2
DNA: TGTGCCTTCCTAAGGTCAGGGTATGGCTACACCTTC
CDR3: CAFLRSGYGYTF

size: .
D: .
V: TRBV18
J: TRBJ2-1
DNA: TGTGCCAGCTCACCCACGGGGTCGGGCTCCTACAATGAGCAGTTCTTC
CDR3: CASSPTGSGSYNEQFF

size: few
D: .
V: TRBV30
J: TRBJ2-7
DNA: TGTGCCTGGACGGCTACGTACGAGCAGTACTTC
CDR3: CAWTATYEQYF

size: few
D: TRBD1
V: TRBV9
J: TRBJ2-4
DNA: TGTGCCAGCAGCACTACAGGGGATGTAGCCAAAAACATTCAGTACTTC
CDR3: CASSTTGDVAKNIQYF

size: .
D: TRBD1
V: TRBV9
J: TRBJ2-1
DNA: TGTGCCAGCAGCGTCCGGGACAGGGGGCTAGCTGAGCAGTTCTTC
CDR3: CASSVRDRGLAEQFF

size: .
D: TRBD1
V: TRBV19
J: TRBJ2-2
DNA: TGTGCCAGTAGTTCGAGGACAGGGAAGACCGGGGAGCTGTTTTTT
CDR3: CASSSRTGKTGELFF

size: few
D: TRBD2
V: TRBV4-3
J: TRBJ2-4
DNA: TGCGCCAGCAGCCACGAGCGGGGGGGAGGTAACATTCAGTACTTC
CDR3: CASSHERGGGNIQYF

size: few
D: .
V: TRBV6-5
J: TRBJ2-3
DNA: TGTGCCAGCAGTGGCAGCACAGATACGCAGTATTTT
CDR3: CASSGSTDTQYF

size: few
D: .
V: TRBV7-9
J: TRBJ1-1
DNA: TGTGCCAGCAGCTCTATAAAGGGAGACACTGAAGCTTTCTTT
CDR3: CASSSIKGDTEAFF

size: .
D: TRBD1
V: TRBV2
J: TRBJ2-3
DNA: TGTGCCAGCAGGGACAGGCGGTTACAGTATTTT
CDR3: CASRDRRLQYF

size: few
D: .
V: TRBV2
J: TRBJ2-1
DNA: TGTGCCAGCAGTGAAGGCGGGATCCTCGATGAGCAGTTCTTC
CDR3: CASSEGGILDEQFF

size: many
D: TRBD1
V: TRBV5-4
J: TRBJ2-4
DNA: TGTGCCAGCAGGGACAGGGGAGACATTCAGTACTTC
CDR3: CASRDRGDIQYF